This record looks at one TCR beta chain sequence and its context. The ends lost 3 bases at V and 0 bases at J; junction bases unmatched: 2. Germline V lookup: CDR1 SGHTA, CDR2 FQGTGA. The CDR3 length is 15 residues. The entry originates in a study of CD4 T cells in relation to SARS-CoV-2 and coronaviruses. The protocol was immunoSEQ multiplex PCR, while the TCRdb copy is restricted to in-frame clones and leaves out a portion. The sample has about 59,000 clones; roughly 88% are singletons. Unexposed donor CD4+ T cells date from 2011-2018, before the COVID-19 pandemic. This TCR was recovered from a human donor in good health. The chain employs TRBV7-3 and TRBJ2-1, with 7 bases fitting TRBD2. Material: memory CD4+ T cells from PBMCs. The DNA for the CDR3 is TGTGCCAGCAGCTTCCGCGGGGGCTCCTACAATGAGCAGTTCTTC. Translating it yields CASSFRGGSYNEQFF.